A selection of T cell receptor beta chains follows, all from one sample in a study of blood T cells in healthy people across ages. A single record per CDR3 protein comes from TCRdb applying MiXCR to the 5' RACE reads. This sample has about 780,000 distinct CDR3 sequences, with around half found just once. The sequenced sample consisted of blood. These receptors all come from a man older than 75 in good health. Both conserved end residues are part of each CDR3. Each record gives: CDR3 protein, CDR3 DNA, clone size, V gene, J gene, D gene. A D gene is named only where the DNA matches it firmly. Only part of the rows carry a size: once, few, many, or a class if the clone is expanded.

cdr3_aa: CSVEEYGTSTSYEQYF
cdr3_nt: TGCAGCGTTGAAGAGTATGGGACTAGCACCTCCTACGAGCAGTACTTC
clone_size: few
v_call: TRBV29-1
j_call: TRBJ2-7
d_call: TRBD2

cdr3_aa: CSARTTQGISYEQYF
cdr3_nt: TGCAGTGCAAGAACAACCCAGGGGATTAGCTACGAGCAGTACTTC
clone_size: -
v_call: TRBV20-1
j_call: TRBJ2-7
d_call: -

cdr3_aa: CASSPTGVAKNIQYF
cdr3_nt: TGTGCCAGCAGTCCGACAGGGGTAGCCAAAAACATTCAGTACTTC
clone_size: few
v_call: TRBV28
j_call: TRBJ2-4
d_call: TRBD1

cdr3_aa: CASSSWDSTYTDTQYF
cdr3_nt: TGTGCCAGCAGTTCCTGGGACAGCACCTACACAGATACGCAGTATTTT
clone_size: few
v_call: TRBV6-2/TRBV6-3
j_call: TRBJ2-3
d_call: TRBD1

cdr3_aa: CASILSLGGINYGYTF
cdr3_nt: TGTGCCAGCATCCTAAGTCTGGGGGGGATCAACTATGGCTACACCTTC
clone_size: -
v_call: TRBV7-2
j_call: TRBJ1-2
d_call: -

cdr3_aa: CASSPHRVGETQYF
cdr3_nt: TGTGCCAGCAGCCCCCACAGGGTTGGAGAGACCCAGTACTTC
clone_size: -
v_call: TRBV7-9
j_call: TRBJ2-5
d_call: -

cdr3_aa: CSTELLYGYTF
cdr3_nt: TGCAGCACAGAGCTCCTCTATGGCTACACCTTC
clone_size: few
v_call: TRBV29-1
j_call: TRBJ1-2
d_call: -

cdr3_aa: CASSLSASGRAIDEQFF
cdr3_nt: TGCGCCAGCAGCCTCTCGGCCTCCGGGAGGGCCATTGATGAGCAGTTCTTC
clone_size: -
v_call: TRBV4-1
j_call: TRBJ2-1
d_call: TRBD2

cdr3_aa: CASRSTGGRSYEQYF
cdr3_nt: TGTGCCAGCAGATCAACAGGGGGCAGGTCCTACGAGCAGTACTTC
clone_size: -
v_call: TRBV7-9
j_call: TRBJ2-7
d_call: TRBD1

cdr3_aa: CASSQDDSGRDHRLRDTQYF
cdr3_nt: TGTGCCAGCAGCCAAGATGACAGCGGGAGGGACCATCGACTTCGAGATACGCAGTATTTT
clone_size: -
v_call: TRBV3-1
j_call: TRBJ2-3
d_call: TRBD2

cdr3_aa: CASSHKLDGVSNEQYF
cdr3_nt: TGTGCCAGCAGCCATAAACTAGATGGGGTTTCTAACGAGCAGTACTTC
clone_size: -
v_call: TRBV6-5
j_call: TRBJ2-7
d_call: -

cdr3_aa: CASSASVAGSYNEQFF
cdr3_nt: TGTGCCAGCAGTGCCTCCGTAGCGGGAAGCTACAATGAGCAGTTCTTC
clone_size: -
v_call: TRBV6-1
j_call: TRBJ2-1
d_call: TRBD2

cdr3_aa: CSVETGHNEKLFF
cdr3_nt: TGCAGCGTCGAGACAGGGCATAATGAAAAACTGTTTTTT
clone_size: -
v_call: TRBV29-1
j_call: TRBJ1-4
d_call: TRBD1

cdr3_aa: CASSQDSTTGDEQYF
cdr3_nt: TGCGCCAGCAGCCAAGACTCCACGACTGGGGACGAGCAGTACTTC
clone_size: -
v_call: TRBV4-3
j_call: TRBJ2-7
d_call: -

cdr3_aa: CASSGEVVGVEQFF
cdr3_nt: TGTGCCAGCAGCGGAGAAGTGGTCGGGGTTGAGCAGTTCTTC
clone_size: many
v_call: TRBV2
j_call: TRBJ2-1
d_call: -

cdr3_aa: CASSQDNREYFQETQYF
cdr3_nt: TGTGCCAGCAGCCAAGATAACAGGGAATACTTTCAAGAGACCCAGTACTTC
clone_size: many
v_call: TRBV14
j_call: TRBJ2-5
d_call: -

cdr3_aa: CASSHTGANVLTF
cdr3_nt: TGCGCCAGCAGCCACACTGGGGCCAACGTCCTGACTTTC
clone_size: -
v_call: TRBV4-1
j_call: TRBJ2-6
d_call: -

cdr3_aa: CASSAGTPPEKLFF
cdr3_nt: TGTGCCAGCAGTGCCGGGACCCCACCCGAAAAACTGTTTTTT
clone_size: few
v_call: TRBV6-1
j_call: TRBJ1-4
d_call: -

cdr3_aa: CASSLAGAYYNEQFF
cdr3_nt: TGTGCCAGCAGCCTAGCGGGCGCATACTACAATGAGCAGTTCTTC
clone_size: -
v_call: TRBV3-1
j_call: TRBJ2-1
d_call: TRBD2

cdr3_aa: CASGRDSENEKLFF
cdr3_nt: TGTGCCAGCGGACGGGACAGTGAAAATGAAAAACTGTTTTTT
clone_size: -
v_call: TRBV28
j_call: TRBJ1-4
d_call: TRBD1

cdr3_aa: CASSLGTGRDGYTF
cdr3_nt: TGTGCCAGCAGCTTAGGGACAGGACGGGATGGCTACACCTTC
clone_size: once
v_call: TRBV7-2
j_call: TRBJ1-2
d_call: TRBD1

cdr3_aa: CSARWLAGTDTQYF
cdr3_nt: TGCAGTGCTAGATGGCTAGCCGGCACAGATACGCAGTATTTT
clone_size: -
v_call: TRBV20-1
j_call: TRBJ2-3
d_call: -

cdr3_aa: CSARARGRNGNQPQHF
cdr3_nt: TGCAGTGCTAGAGCAAGGGGGCGGAACGGCAATCAGCCCCAGCATTTT
clone_size: few
v_call: TRBV20-1
j_call: TRBJ1-5
d_call: TRBD1

cdr3_aa: CASSPRTGGLGETQYF
cdr3_nt: TGTGCCAGCAGTCCTAGGACAGGAGGGCTGGGGGAGACCCAGTACTTC
clone_size: -
v_call: TRBV28
j_call: TRBJ2-5
d_call: -

cdr3_aa: CASSQDRPAGHEQFF
cdr3_nt: TGTGCCAGCAGCCAAGACCGGCCCGCAGGGCATGAGCAGTTCTTC
clone_size: -
v_call: TRBV4-2
j_call: TRBJ2-1
d_call: -

cdr3_aa: CASSLGLDRDEQYF
cdr3_nt: TGTGCCAGTAGCCTAGGATTAGATAGGGACGAGCAGTACTTC
clone_size: once
v_call: TRBV19
j_call: TRBJ2-7
d_call: -

cdr3_aa: CASSLQRGSFYNEQFF
cdr3_nt: TGTGCCAGCTCCCTCCAGCGCGGGAGCTTTTACAATGAGCAGTTCTTC
clone_size: few
v_call: TRBV18
j_call: TRBJ2-1
d_call: TRBD2

cdr3_aa: CASSFSGTGPSLDGYTF
cdr3_nt: TGCGCCAGCAGCTTCTCCGGGACAGGGCCTTCTTTAGATGGCTACACCTTC
clone_size: few
v_call: TRBV5-1
j_call: TRBJ1-2
d_call: TRBD1

cdr3_aa: CAWNRDRVNYEQYF
cdr3_nt: TGTGCCTGGAATCGGGACAGGGTCAACTACGAGCAGTACTTC
clone_size: -
v_call: TRBV30
j_call: TRBJ2-7
d_call: TRBD1

cdr3_aa: CASSQFGDPAYEQYF
cdr3_nt: TGTGCCAGCAGCCAATTTGGAGACCCGGCCTACGAGCAGTACTTC
clone_size: -
v_call: TRBV3-1
j_call: TRBJ2-7
d_call: -

cdr3_aa: CSATQRERRNEQFF
cdr3_nt: TGCAGTGCTACACAGCGGGAAAGGAGGAATGAGCAGTTCTTC
clone_size: few
v_call: TRBV20-1
j_call: TRBJ2-1
d_call: TRBD2

cdr3_aa: CASSLSSVEPGRAFF
cdr3_nt: TGTGCCAGCAGTTTATCCTCGGTTGAGCCAGGTAGAGCTTTCTTT
clone_size: few
v_call: TRBV28
j_call: TRBJ1-1
d_call: -

cdr3_aa: CSVDREEARETQYF
cdr3_nt: TGCAGCGTTGATAGGGAGGAGGCGCGAGAGACCCAGTACTTC
clone_size: -
v_call: TRBV29-1
j_call: TRBJ2-5
d_call: -

cdr3_aa: CASSASPTMQPQHF
cdr3_nt: TGTGCCAGCTCTGCATCTCCAACGATGCAGCCCCAGCATTTT
clone_size: -
v_call: TRBV2
j_call: TRBJ1-5
d_call: -

cdr3_aa: CASSSTDVYGYTF
cdr3_nt: TGTGCCAGCAGTTCGACGGATGTCTATGGCTACACCTTC
clone_size: few
v_call: TRBV12-3/TRBV12-4
j_call: TRBJ1-2
d_call: -

cdr3_aa: CASSEPGSRNEKLFF
cdr3_nt: TGTGCCAGCAGTGAACCGGGGTCACGAAATGAAAAACTGTTTTTT
clone_size: -
v_call: TRBV2
j_call: TRBJ1-4
d_call: -

cdr3_aa: CASSERDSVYNEQYF
cdr3_nt: TGTGCCAGCTCCGAGCGGGATAGCGTCTACAATGAGCAGTACTTC
clone_size: -
v_call: TRBV7-3
j_call: TRBJ2-5
d_call: TRBD2

cdr3_aa: CASSQVGKYEQYF
cdr3_nt: TGCGCCAGCAGCCAAGTTGGGAAATACGAGCAGTACTTC
clone_size: -
v_call: TRBV4-1
j_call: TRBJ2-7
d_call: -

cdr3_aa: CSVMTSGFSNEQFF
cdr3_nt: TGCAGTGTTATGACTAGCGGGTTTAGCAATGAGCAGTTCTTC
clone_size: few
v_call: TRBV20-1
j_call: TRBJ2-1
d_call: TRBD2

cdr3_aa: CASSRTSGVPDTQYF
cdr3_nt: TGTGCCAGCAGTAGGACTAGCGGGGTCCCAGATACGCAGTATTTT
clone_size: -
v_call: TRBV6-5
j_call: TRBJ2-3
d_call: TRBD2

cdr3_aa: CSAAGLVETQYF
cdr3_nt: TGCAGTGCTGCCGGACTAGTTGAGACCCAGTACTTC
clone_size: few
v_call: TRBV20-1
j_call: TRBJ2-5
d_call: TRBD2

cdr3_aa: CATSGPGLAALQYF
cdr3_nt: TGTGCCACCAGTGGTCCGGGACTAGCGGCTCTGCAGTACTTC
clone_size: few
v_call: TRBV24-1
j_call: TRBJ2-5
d_call: TRBD2

cdr3_aa: CASRSGLPSYNEQFF
cdr3_nt: TGTGCCAGCAGGTCCGGACTGCCCTCCTACAATGAGCAGTTCTTC
clone_size: -
v_call: TRBV12-3/TRBV12-4
j_call: TRBJ2-1
d_call: -

cdr3_aa: CASSSARENTEAFF
cdr3_nt: TGTGCCAGCAGCTCGGCGAGGGAGAACACTGAAGCTTTCTTT
clone_size: few
v_call: TRBV7-8
j_call: TRBJ1-1
d_call: -

cdr3_aa: CACSQGTNYGYTF
cdr3_nt: TGCGCCTGCAGCCAGGGGACCAACTATGGCTACACCTTC
clone_size: -
v_call: TRBV4-1
j_call: TRBJ1-2
d_call: -

cdr3_aa: CASGGNEQFF
cdr3_nt: TGTGCCAGCGGGGGCAATGAGCAGTTCTTC
clone_size: many
v_call: TRBV7-2
j_call: TRBJ2-1
d_call: -